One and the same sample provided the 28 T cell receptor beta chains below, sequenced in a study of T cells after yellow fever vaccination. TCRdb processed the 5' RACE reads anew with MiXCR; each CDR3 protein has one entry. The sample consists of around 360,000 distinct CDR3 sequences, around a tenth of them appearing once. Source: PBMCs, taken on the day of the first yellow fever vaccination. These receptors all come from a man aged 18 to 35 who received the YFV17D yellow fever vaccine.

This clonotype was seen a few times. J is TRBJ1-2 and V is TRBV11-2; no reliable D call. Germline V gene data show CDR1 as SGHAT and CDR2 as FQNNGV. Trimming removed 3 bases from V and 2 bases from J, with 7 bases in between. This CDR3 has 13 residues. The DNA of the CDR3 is TGTGCCAGCAGCTTCCCCGGGAACTATGGCTACACCTTC. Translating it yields CASSFPGNYGYTF.

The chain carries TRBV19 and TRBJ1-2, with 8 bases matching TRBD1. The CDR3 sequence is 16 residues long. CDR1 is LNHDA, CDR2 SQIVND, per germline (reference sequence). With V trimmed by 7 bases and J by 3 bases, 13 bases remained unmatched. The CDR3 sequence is CASIPSPGGDYYGYTF. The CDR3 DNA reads TGTGCCAGTATCCCCTCCCCAGGGGGCGATTACTATGGCTACACCTTC.

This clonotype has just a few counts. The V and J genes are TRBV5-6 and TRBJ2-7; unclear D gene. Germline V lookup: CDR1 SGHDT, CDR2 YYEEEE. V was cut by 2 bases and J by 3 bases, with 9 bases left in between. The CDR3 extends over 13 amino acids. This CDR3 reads CASSFWANYEQYF. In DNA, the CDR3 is TGTGCCAGCAGCTTCTGGGCTAACTACGAGCAGTACTTC. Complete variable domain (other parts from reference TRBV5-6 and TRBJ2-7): DAGVTQSPTHLIKTRGQQVTLRCSPKSGHDTVSWYQQALGQGPQFIFQYYEEEERQRGNFPDRFSGHQFPNYSSELNVNALLLGDSALYLCASSFWANYEQYFGPGTRLTVT.

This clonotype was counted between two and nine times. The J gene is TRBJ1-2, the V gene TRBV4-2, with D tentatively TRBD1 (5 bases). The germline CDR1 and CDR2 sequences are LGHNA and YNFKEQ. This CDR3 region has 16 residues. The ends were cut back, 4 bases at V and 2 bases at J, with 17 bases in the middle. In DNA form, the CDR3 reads TGTGCCAGCAGCCCAGAACCGGGACTCAGAAACTATGGCTACACCTTC. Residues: CASSPEPGLRNYGYTF.

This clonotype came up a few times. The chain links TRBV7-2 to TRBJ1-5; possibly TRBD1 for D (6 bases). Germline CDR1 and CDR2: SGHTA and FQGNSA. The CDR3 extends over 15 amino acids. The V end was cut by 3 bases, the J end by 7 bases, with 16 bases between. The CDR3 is CASSFGGGRGQPQHF. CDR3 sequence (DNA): TGTGCCAGCAGCTTCGGCGGGGGGCGGGGACAGCCCCAGCATTTT.

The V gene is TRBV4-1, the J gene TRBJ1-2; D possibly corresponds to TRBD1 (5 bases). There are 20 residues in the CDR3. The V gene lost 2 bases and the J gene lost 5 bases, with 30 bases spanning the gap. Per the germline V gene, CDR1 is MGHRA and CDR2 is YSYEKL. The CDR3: CASSQSSLRDRILFSYGYTF. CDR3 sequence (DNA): TGCGCCAGCAGCCAATCCTCGCTCCGGGACCGAATATTATTCTCTTATGGCTACACCTTC.

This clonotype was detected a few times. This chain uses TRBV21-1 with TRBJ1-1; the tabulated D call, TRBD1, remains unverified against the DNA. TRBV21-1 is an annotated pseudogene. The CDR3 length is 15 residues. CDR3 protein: CASSGPQLVNTEAFF. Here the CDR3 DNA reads TGTGCCAGCAGCGGCCCCCAGCTCGTGAACACTGAAGCTTTCTTT.

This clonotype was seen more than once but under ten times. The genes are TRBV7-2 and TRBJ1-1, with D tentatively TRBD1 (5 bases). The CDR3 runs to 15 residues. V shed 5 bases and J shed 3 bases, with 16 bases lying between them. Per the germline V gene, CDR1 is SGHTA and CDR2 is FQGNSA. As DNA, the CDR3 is TGTGCCAGCAGCGAGAGCAGGGTGTCGTACACTGAAGCTTTCTTT. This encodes CASSESRVSYTEAFF.

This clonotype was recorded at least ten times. The DNA of the CDR3 is TGTGCCAGTAGTATCGGCGGGCGAAGCAATCAGCCCCAGCATTTT. Translated: CASSIGGRSNQPQHF. The genes are TRBV19 and TRBJ1-5; D unclear. Trimming left V 3 bases short and J 1 base short, with 10 bases between. Germline V gene sequence: CDR1 LNHDA, CDR2 SQIVND (reference sequence). The CDR3 runs to 15 residues.

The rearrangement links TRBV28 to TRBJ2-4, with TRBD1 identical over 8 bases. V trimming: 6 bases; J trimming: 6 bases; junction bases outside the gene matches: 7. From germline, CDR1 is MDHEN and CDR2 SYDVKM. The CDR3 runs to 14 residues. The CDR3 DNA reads TGTGCCAGCAGCACGGGACAGGCGAGAAACATTCAGTACTTC. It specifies CASSTGQARNIQYF.

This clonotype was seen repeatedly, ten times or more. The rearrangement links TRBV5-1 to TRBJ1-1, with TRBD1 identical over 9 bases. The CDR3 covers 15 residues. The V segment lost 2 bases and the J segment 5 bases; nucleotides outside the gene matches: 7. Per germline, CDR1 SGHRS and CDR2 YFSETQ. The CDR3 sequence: CASSFTRTGDTEAFF. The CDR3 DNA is TGCGCCAGCAGCTTCACCCGGACAGGGGATACTGAAGCTTTCTTT. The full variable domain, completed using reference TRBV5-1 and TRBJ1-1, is KAGVTQTPRYLIKTRGQQVTLSCSPISGHRSVSWYQQTPGQGLQFLFEYFSETQRNKGNFPGRFSGRQFSNSRSEMNVSTLELGDSALYLCASSFTRTGDTEAFFGQGTRLTVV.

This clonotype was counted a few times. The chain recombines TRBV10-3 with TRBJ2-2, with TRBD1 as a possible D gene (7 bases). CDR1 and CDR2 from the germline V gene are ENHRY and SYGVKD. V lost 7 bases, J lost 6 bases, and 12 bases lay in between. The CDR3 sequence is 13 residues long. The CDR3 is CAINTGEAGELFF. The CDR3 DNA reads TGTGCCATCAATACAGGGGAGGCCGGGGAGCTGTTTTTT.

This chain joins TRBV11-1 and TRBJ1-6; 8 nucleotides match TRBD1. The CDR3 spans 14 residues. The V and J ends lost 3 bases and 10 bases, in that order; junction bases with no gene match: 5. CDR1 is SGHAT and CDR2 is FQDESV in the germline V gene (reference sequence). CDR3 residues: CASSLTGVSSPLHF. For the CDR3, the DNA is TGTGCCAGCAGCTTGACAGGGGTTTCCTCACCCCTCCACTTT.

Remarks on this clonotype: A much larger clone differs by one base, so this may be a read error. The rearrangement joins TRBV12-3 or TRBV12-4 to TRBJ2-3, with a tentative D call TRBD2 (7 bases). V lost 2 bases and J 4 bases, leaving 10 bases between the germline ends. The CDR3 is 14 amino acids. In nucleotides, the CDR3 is TGTGCCAGCAGTTTAAGAGGGGGGGCAGATACGCAGTATTTT. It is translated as CASSLRGGADTQYF.

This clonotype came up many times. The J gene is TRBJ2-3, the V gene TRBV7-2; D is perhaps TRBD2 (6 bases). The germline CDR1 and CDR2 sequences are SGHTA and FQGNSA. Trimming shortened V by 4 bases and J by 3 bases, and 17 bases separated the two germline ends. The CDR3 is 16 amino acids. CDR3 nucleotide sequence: TGTGCCAGCAGCTGGGGGAACGGGGGAACGACAGATACGCAGTATTTT. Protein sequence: CASSWGNGGTTDTQYF.

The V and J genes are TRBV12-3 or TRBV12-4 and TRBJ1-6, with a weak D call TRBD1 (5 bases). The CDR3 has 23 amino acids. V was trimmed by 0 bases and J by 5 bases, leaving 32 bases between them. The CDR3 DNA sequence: TGTGCCAGCAGTTTAGCGCCTTTTCTTAGTAAAGGGGACCTTGGAAGCGATAATTCACCCCTCCACTTT. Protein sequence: CASSLAPFLSKGDLGSDNSPLHF.

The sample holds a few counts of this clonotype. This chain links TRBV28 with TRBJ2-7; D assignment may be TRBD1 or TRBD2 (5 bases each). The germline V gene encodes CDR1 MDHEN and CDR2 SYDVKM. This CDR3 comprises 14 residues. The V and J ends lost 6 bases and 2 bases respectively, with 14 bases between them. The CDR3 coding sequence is TGTGCCAGCAGCCGGATGGGGGATACCTACGAGCAGTACGTC. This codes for CASSRMGDTYEQYV.

The CDR3, as DNA: TGTGCCAGCAGTCCCTGGCGGGGGAGGACTGAAGCTTTCTTT. It is translated as CASSPWRGRTEAFF. This sequence joins TRBV12-3 or TRBV12-4 and TRBJ1-1; D is possibly TRBD1 (5 bases). V was pared by 5 bases and J by 5 bases, with 15 bases between. This CDR3 region has 14 residues.

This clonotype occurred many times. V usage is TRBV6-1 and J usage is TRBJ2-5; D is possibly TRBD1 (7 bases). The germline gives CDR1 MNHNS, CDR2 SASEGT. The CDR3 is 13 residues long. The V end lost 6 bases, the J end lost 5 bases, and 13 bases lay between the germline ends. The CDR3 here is CASRPGGRETQYF. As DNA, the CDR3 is TGTGCCAGCAGGCCAGGGGGGCGTGAGACCCAGTACTTC.

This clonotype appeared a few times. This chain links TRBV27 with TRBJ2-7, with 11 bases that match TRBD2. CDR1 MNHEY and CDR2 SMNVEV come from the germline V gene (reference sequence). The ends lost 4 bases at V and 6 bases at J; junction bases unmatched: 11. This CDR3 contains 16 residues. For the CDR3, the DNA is TGTGCCAGCAGTTACGCTTTAGCGGGGGGGCCTGCCGAGCAGTACTTC. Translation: CASSYALAGGPAEQYF.

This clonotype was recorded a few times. The DNA of the CDR3 is TGTGCCAGCAGTCAGGGGGAGCGGCAGTTCTTC. It specifies CASSQGERQFF. The chain uses TRBV2 and TRBJ2-1; 7 positions match TRBD1. CDR1 SNHLY and CDR2 FYNNEI come from the germline V gene. Trimming at V came to 5 bases and at J to 12 bases, leaving 4 bases not matched to a gene. The CDR3 totals 11 residues. Supplemented by reference TRBV2 and TRBJ2-1, the full variable domain reads EPEVTQTPSHQVTQMGQEVILRCVPISNHLYFYWYRQILGQKVEFLVSFYNNEISEKSEIFDDQFSVERPDGSNFTLKIRSTKLEDSAMYFCASSQGERQFFGPGTRLTVL.

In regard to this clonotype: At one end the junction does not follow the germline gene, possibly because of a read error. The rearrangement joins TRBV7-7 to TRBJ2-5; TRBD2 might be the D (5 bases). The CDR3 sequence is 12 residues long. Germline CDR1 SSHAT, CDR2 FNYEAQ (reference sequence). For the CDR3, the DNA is TGTGCTAGCAGCCCCGGCCGAGGGAACCAGTACTTC. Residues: CASSPGRGNQYF.

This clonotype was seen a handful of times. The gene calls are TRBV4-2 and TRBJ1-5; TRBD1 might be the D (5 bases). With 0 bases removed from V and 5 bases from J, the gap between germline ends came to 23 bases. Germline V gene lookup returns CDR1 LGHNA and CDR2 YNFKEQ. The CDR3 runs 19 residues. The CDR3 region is CASSQDLNIGPGGYQPQHF. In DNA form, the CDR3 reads TGTGCCAGCAGCCAAGATCTGAATATAGGACCTGGGGGGTATCAGCCCCAGCATTTT.

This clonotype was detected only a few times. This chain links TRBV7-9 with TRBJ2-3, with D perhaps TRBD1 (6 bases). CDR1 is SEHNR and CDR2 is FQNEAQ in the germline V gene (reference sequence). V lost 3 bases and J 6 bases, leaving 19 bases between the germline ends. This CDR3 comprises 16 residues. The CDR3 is CASSLMGHRSGDTQYF. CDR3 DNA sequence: TGTGCCAGCAGCTTGATGGGACATCGGTCCGGGGATACGCAGTATTTT.

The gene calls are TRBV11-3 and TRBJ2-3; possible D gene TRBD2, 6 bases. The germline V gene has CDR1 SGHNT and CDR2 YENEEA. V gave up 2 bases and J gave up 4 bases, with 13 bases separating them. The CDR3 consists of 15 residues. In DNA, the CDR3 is TGTGCCAGCAGCTTACTTAGCGGTTCAGCAGATACGCAGTATTTT. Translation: CASSLLSGSADTQYF.

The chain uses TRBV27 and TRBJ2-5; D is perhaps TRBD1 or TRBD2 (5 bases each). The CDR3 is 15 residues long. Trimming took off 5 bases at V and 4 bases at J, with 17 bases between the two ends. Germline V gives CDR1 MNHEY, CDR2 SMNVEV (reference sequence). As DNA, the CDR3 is TGTGCCAGCAGTACCGGGACGTTCCGTACAGAGACCCAGTACTTC. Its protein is CASSTGTFRTETQYF.

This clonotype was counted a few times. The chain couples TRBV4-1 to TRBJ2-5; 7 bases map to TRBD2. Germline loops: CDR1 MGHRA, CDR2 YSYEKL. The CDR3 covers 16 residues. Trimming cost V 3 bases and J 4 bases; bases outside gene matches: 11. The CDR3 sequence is CASSQGDYQLGETQYF. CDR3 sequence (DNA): TGCGCCAGCAGCCAGGGGGACTACCAACTAGGAGAGACCCAGTACTTC.

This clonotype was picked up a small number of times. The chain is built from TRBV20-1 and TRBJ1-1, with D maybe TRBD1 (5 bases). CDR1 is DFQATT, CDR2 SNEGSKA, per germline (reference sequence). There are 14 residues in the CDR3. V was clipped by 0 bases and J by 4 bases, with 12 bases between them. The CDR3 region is CSARDWQGGTEAFF. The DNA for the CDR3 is TGCAGTGCTAGAGATTGGCAGGGAGGCACTGAAGCTTTCTTT.